The present T cell receptor (beta chain) was sequenced within a study of chemoradiotherapy in HPV16-positive cancers. Study overall: Functional T-cell assays on a couple of HPV16-positive patients' cells defined candidate HPV-specific clones and common TCR motifs.

Points on this clone: Its antigen is not identified.

Findings and limits, study-wide: Only a couple of HPV16-positive patients supplied the functional HPV-specificity definition. Better recurrence-free survival went with HPV-responsive T-cell expansion in HPV16-positive patients.

Method: immunoSEQ multiplex PCR; TCRdb's copy keeps in-frame clones and lacks some. The sample includes some 11,000 clones, 70% to 90% of them seen just once. This CDR3 has 12 amino acids. The V end lost 0 bases, the J end lost 7 bases, and 7 bases lay between the germline ends. Germline values: CDR1 GTSNPN, CDR2 SVGIG (reference sequence). Repeated repertoire sampling spanned the course of chemoradiotherapy. The chain combines TRBV30 with TRBJ2-1; D is unclear. Material: blood, obtained from a patient who underwent chemoradiotherapy. This receptor was identified in a human donor with HPV-associated anogenital cancer. CDR3 sequence (DNA): TGTGCCTGGAGTGTAACCCGGAATGAGCAGTTCTTC. Protein sequence: CAWSVTRNEQFF.